This TCR beta chain was observed in a study of T-cell memory formation after mild COVID-19. Study background: TCR clusters mostly belonged to single donors. Study conclusions and caveats: Chiefly within CM and EM were the contracting CD4+ clones; CD8+ ones were within EMRA. Memory sampled before infection contained some responding clones, suggesting cross-reactive memory joined.

TCRdb analysed the 5' RACE reads with MiXCR anew, one entry per CDR3 protein. The table lists about 400,000 distinct CDR3 sequences, under 20% of them singletons. Germline V CDR1 and CDR2: SGHRS, YFSETQ. CDR3 length equals 14 residues. Trimming shortened V by 0 bases and J by 7 bases, and 13 bases separated the two germline ends. Notes on this clonotype: Its antigen remains unidentified.

The rearrangement joins TRBV5-1 to TRBJ1-1, with D tentatively TRBD1 (5 bases). Sequenced: PBMCs or a T cell subset sorted from them (not recorded which). The receptor comes from a man aged 18 to 35 who had mild COVID-19 (a few samples of this study predate the infection). Cell type and time point are not known. CDR3 loop: CASSLDQSGLEAFF. The CDR3 nucleotides are TGCGCCAGCAGCTTGGACCAGTCGGGGCTTGAAGCTTTCTTT.